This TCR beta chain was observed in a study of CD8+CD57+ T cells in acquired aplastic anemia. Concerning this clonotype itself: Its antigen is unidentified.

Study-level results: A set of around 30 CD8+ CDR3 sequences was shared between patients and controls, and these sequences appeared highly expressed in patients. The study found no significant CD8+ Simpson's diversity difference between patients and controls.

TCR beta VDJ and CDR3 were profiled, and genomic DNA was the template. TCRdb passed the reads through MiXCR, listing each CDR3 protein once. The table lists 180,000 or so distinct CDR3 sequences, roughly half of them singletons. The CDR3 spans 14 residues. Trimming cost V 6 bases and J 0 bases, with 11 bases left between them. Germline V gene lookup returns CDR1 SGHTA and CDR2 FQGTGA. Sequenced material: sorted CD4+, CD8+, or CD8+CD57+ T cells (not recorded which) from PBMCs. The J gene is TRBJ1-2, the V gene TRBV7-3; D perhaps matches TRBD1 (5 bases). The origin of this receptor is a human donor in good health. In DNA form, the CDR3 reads TGTGCCAGCAGATTCCCGGGACCTAACTATGGCTACACCTTC. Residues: CASRFPGPNYGYTF.